Each of the 30 T cell receptor beta chains below was sequenced from the same sample in a study of blood T cells in healthy people across ages. A sample-barcoded 5' primer and a J-beta primer mix were used in a second PCR of about 7 to 12 cycles. TCRdb used MiXCR to reprocess the 5' RACE reads, holding one entry per CDR3 protein. The table lists about 930,000 distinct CDR3 sequences, about 28% of them singletons, with around 9.6% in the top ten. The same sample was also used in a study of T cells of mothers and their children.

Source material: blood. These receptors originate from a woman in her 40s in good health.

This clonotype was found a few times. The V gene is TRBV20-1, the J gene TRBJ2-7, with TRBD2 matching over 9 bases. CDR1 and CDR2 from the germline V gene are DFQATT and SNEGSKA (reference sequence). V lost 5 bases and J lost 2; bases outside the gene matches: 7. The CDR3 loop spans 14 amino acids. CDR3: CSAGSAGGPYEQYF. CDR3 coding DNA: TGCAGTGCTGGCTCAGCGGGGGGTCCCTACGAGCAGTACTTC.

This clonotype was counted only a few times. The chain combines TRBV20-1 with TRBJ2-5, with 10 bases aligning to TRBD1. V was clipped by 1 base and J by 3 bases; unmatched bases: 8. Germline CDR1 is DFQATT and CDR2 is SNEGSKA (reference sequence). The CDR3 consists of 16 residues. The DNA for the CDR3 is TGCAGTGCTAGAGGGACAGGGGGGGGAGCGAAAGAGACCCAGTACTTC. Amino acids: CSARGTGGGAKETQYF.

This clonotype occurred many times. The chain links TRBV7-9 to TRBJ2-5, with D uncertain. Per the germline V gene, CDR1 is SEHNR and CDR2 is FQNEAQ (reference sequence). This CDR3 has 12 residues. Trimming removed 5 bases at V and 5 bases at J, with 9 bases between. The CDR3 DNA sequence: TGTGCCAGCAGCGCACTCTCGGAGACCCAGTACTTC. It translates to CASSALSETQYF.

This sequence joins TRBV29-1 and TRBJ2-6; no clear D gene. V lost 3 bases and J lost 14, with 14 bases in between. Germline V lookup: CDR1 SQVTM, CDR2 ANQGSEA. The CDR3 loop spans 12 amino acids. CDR3 sequence: CSVEAAPGLLTF. The CDR3 region has the DNA TGCAGCGTTGAGGCAGCCCCTGGGCTCCTGACTTTC.

This clonotype has just a few counts. This chain joins TRBV6-6 and TRBJ2-4, with 7 bases fitting TRBD1. The ends lost 11 bases at V and 10 bases at J; junction bases unmatched: 14. The germline gives CDR1 MNHNY, CDR2 SVGAGI (reference sequence). The CDR3 runs 13 residues. As DNA, the CDR3 is TGTGCCTGCACTTCTGGACAGGTCAAGATTCAGTACTTC. It yields the protein CACTSGQVKIQYF.

The J gene is TRBJ1-1, the V gene TRBV4-2; D is undetermined. Trimming stripped 0 bases from V and 3 bases from J, with 8 bases between. Per the germline V gene, CDR1 is LGHNA and CDR2 is YNFKEQ. The CDR3 has 14 amino acids. Here the CDR3 reads CASSQDPTDTEAFF. CDR3 in DNA: TGTGCCAGCAGCCAAGATCCCACTGACACTGAAGCTTTCTTT.

This clonotype was picked up a small number of times. Possible read error: a much larger clone is one base away. This chain uses TRBV20-1 with TRBJ2-1; D remains unclear. The CDR3 length is 12 residues. Looked up from germline, CDR1 is DFQATT and CDR2 is SNEGSKA (reference sequence). The V and J ends lost 7 bases and 5 bases respectively, with 12 bases between them. CDR3 in amino acids: CSGTPSNNEQFF. CDR3 DNA sequence: TGCAGTGGAACTCCTTCCAACAATGAGCAGTTCTTC.

The chain couples TRBV21-1 to TRBJ2-7; the D call TRBD2 from the table was never checked on the DNA. TRBV21-1 is reported as a pseudogene. This CDR3 is 15 amino acids long. The CDR3 region is CASSKVASGGYEQYF. The CDR3 nucleotides read TGTGCCAGCAGCAAAGTAGCTAGCGGGGGGTACGAGCAGTACTTC.

This clonotype was detected only a few times. DNA of the CDR3: TGTGCCAGCAGCCGAGCGGGGGCCTCCCCTGGGGCCAACGTCCTGACTTTC. Translating gives CASSRAGASPGANVLTF. The chain carries TRBV9 and TRBJ2-6, with TRBD2 matching 8 bases. CDR1 is SGDLS and CDR2 is YYNGEE in the germline V gene. The CDR3 runs to 17 residues. The V gene end was trimmed by 4 bases and the J gene end by 2 bases; junction bases not matched to a gene: 8.

This clonotype showed up many times. This chain links TRBV20-1 with TRBJ2-1; no clear D gene. V shed 4 bases and J shed 6 bases, with 19 bases lying between them. CDR1 DFQATT and CDR2 SNEGSKA come from the germline V gene (reference sequence). This CDR3 has 15 amino acids. The CDR3 sequence: CSAKHGETYSNEQFF. DNA of the CDR3: TGCAGTGCTAAGCACGGCGAAACCTACTCCAATGAGCAGTTCTTC.

This clonotype has ten or more counts. The rearrangement links TRBV6-1 to TRBJ2-4; no clear D gene. The CDR3 spans 14 residues. V was clipped by 5 bases and J by 4 bases, with 12 bases between them. Germline V gene data show CDR1 as MNHNS and CDR2 as SASEGT. The CDR3 region is CASSNWTEKNIQYF. CDR3 nucleotides: TGTGCCAGCAGTAACTGGACCGAGAAAAACATTCAGTACTTC.

This clonotype was observed many times. J is TRBJ2-4 and V is TRBV5-6, with D uncertain. Germline-derived CDR1 and CDR2 are SGHDT and YYEEEE. V was pared by 2 bases and J by 0 bases, with 6 bases between. There are 14 residues in the CDR3. Here the CDR3 DNA reads TGTGCCAGCAGCTTCCAGCTAGCCAAAAACATTCAGTACTTC. It codes for CASSFQLAKNIQYF.

This clonotype was detected only a few times. The chain couples TRBV12-3 or TRBV12-4 to TRBJ1-5, with 12 bases that match TRBD1. This CDR3 has 15 amino acids. The ends lost 4 bases at V and 7 bases at J; junction bases unmatched: 5. The CDR3, as DNA: TGTGCCAGCAGTTCCTATGGGACAGGGGGCCAGCCCCAGCATTTT. Encoded protein: CASSSYGTGGQPQHF.

In this sample, this clonotype turned up a few times. Just one base apart from a much larger clone, this may be a read error. The chain carries TRBV10-3 and TRBJ2-7; 8 nucleotides line up with TRBD1. The CDR3 totals 14 residues. Germline V gene sequence: CDR1 ENHRY, CDR2 SYGVKD. The V gene end was trimmed by 6 bases and the J gene end by 1 base; junction bases not matched to a gene: 5. The CDR3 sequence: CAIRGRQGSYEQYF. The CDR3 DNA follows: TGTGCCATCAGGGGCAGACAGGGGTCCTACGAGCAGTACTTC.

The chain links TRBV20-1 to TRBJ2-7; TRBD2 matches 7 bases. The DNA end favors TRBJ2-5, so the J call may be wrong. CDR3 length: 15 amino acids. CDR1 and CDR2 from the germline V gene are DFQATT and SNEGSKA (reference sequence). The chain's CDR3 is CSASGTILSQETQYF. The CDR3 coding sequence is TGCAGTGCTTCCGGGACTATCTTGAGTCAAGAGACCCAGTACTTC.

This clonotype was detected many times. This could be a read error, since a much larger clone is one nucleotide away. The V gene is TRBV7-8, the J gene TRBJ2-5, with 8 bases that match TRBD2. Germline CDR1 is SGHVS and CDR2 is FQNEAQ. With 4 bases clipped from V and 11 bases from J, the junction kept 9 bases outside the gene matches. The CDR3 is 13 amino acids. The CDR3, as DNA: TGTGCCAGCAGCTCCGGGGGGGAGGATGAGCAGTACTTC. Its translation: CASSSGGEDEQYF.

This clonotype has a count of ten or more. The genes are TRBV4-2 and TRBJ2-7; D might be TRBD2 (6 bases). V was shortened by 4 bases and J by 3 bases, with 13 bases between the two germline ends. This CDR3 comprises 14 residues. Germline loops: CDR1 LGHNA, CDR2 YNFKEQ. DNA for the CDR3: TGTGCCAGCAGCCGCGGGACCTCTGACTACGAGCAGTACTTC. Amino acids: CASSRGTSDYEQYF.

Comment on this clonotype: An end of the junction differs from the germline gene, which may be a read error. The J gene is TRBJ2-7, the V gene TRBV6-6; 7 bases are shared with TRBD1. Germline V gives CDR1 MNHNY, CDR2 SVGAGI (reference sequence). The CDR3 spans 16 residues. As DNA, the CDR3 is TGTGTCAGCAGTCCCCGGACAGGCCCGAGCTCCTACGAGCAGTACTTC. Its protein is CVSSPRTGPSSYEQYF.

J is TRBJ2-7 and V is TRBV28; D gene uncertain. CDR3 length: 18 residues. Between the trimmed V and J ends, which lost 3 bases and 3 bases, there was a span of 24 bases. The V gene's germline CDR1 is MDHEN and CDR2 SYDVKM. The CDR3 DNA is TGTGCCAGCAGTTTTTCACTGAGATCCGGCGTTAGTAGCTACGAGCAGTACTTC. This encodes CASSFSLRSGVSSYEQYF.

The table lists this clonotype with many counts. The V gene is TRBV2, the J gene TRBJ2-4; tentatively, D is TRBD1 or TRBD2 (5 bases each). V lost 4 bases to trimming and J lost 0 bases, with 13 bases between them. This CDR3 is 16 amino acids long. CDR1 SNHLY and CDR2 FYNNEI come from the germline V gene. The CDR3 DNA reads as TGTGCCAGCAGTGTGGGGTGGGACCTAGCCAAAAACATTCAGTACTTC. Translating gives CASSVGWDLAKNIQYF.

This clonotype was seen many times. The rearrangement joins TRBV4-3 to TRBJ1-3; D perhaps matches TRBD1 (6 bases). V was clipped by 4 bases and J by 1 base, with 11 bases between them. There are 15 residues in the CDR3. Germline V gene sequence: CDR1 LGHNA, CDR2 YSLEER. This chain's CDR3 is CASSPSGESGNTIYF. As DNA, the CDR3 is TGCGCCAGCAGCCCTTCAGGGGAATCTGGAAACACCATATATTTT.

The chain joins TRBV5-1 to TRBJ2-5; 8 positions match TRBD1. V gave up 4 bases and J gave up 5 bases; unmatched junction bases: 10. This CDR3 contains 15 residues. Germline assignment: CDR1 SGHRS and CDR2 YFSETQ. For the CDR3, the DNA is TGCGCCAGCAGCACTGGACAGGGAGGACAGGAGACCCAGTACTTC. Residues: CASSTGQGGQETQYF.

This clonotype turned up a few times. This chain connects TRBV12-3 or TRBV12-4 to TRBJ1-1; D gene uncertain. V lost 1 base to trimming and J lost 1 base, with 13 bases between them. The CDR3 consists of 16 residues. The CDR3 nucleotides read TGTGCCAGCAGTTTAGGGAAGGAACACCAGAACACTGAAGCTTTCTTT. Translation: CASSLGKEHQNTEAFF.

This clonotype was observed a handful of times. This rearrangement joins TRBV20-1 to TRBJ1-2; possible D gene TRBD1, 6 bases. From germline, CDR1 is DFQATT and CDR2 SNEGSKA (reference sequence). This CDR3 spans 12 amino acids. The V end lost 7 bases, the J end lost 8 bases, and 17 bases lay between the germline ends. The DNA for the CDR3 is TGCAGTGTCCCGAGGGGGGCTGCCGGCTACACCTTC. Its translation is CSVPRGAAGYTF.

A few counts support this clonotype. The chain joins TRBV7-2 to TRBJ1-5; D is perhaps TRBD1 (6 bases). V gave up 4 bases and J gave up 0 bases, with 10 bases separating them. Germline-derived CDR1 and CDR2 are SGHTA and FQGNSA. There are 15 residues in the CDR3. This chain's CDR3 is CASSYQGGSNQPQHF. The DNA for the CDR3 is TGTGCCAGCAGCTACCAAGGGGGTAGCAATCAGCCCCAGCATTTT.

Here the CDR3 DNA reads TGTGCCAGCAGGGGATACGCAGGGGACACTGAAGCTTTCTTT. Amino acids: CASRGYAGDTEAFF. The chain uses TRBV7-3 and TRBJ1-1; possibly TRBD1 for D (6 bases). From germline, CDR1 is SGHTA and CDR2 FQGTGA. The CDR3 has 14 amino acids. With 6 bases removed from V and 3 bases from J, the gap between germline ends came to 14 bases.

This clonotype was found a few times. The chain links TRBV20-1 to TRBJ1-1; possible D gene TRBD1, 5 bases. The CDR3 spans 17 residues. Germline loops: CDR1 DFQATT, CDR2 SNEGSKA (reference sequence). V was shortened by 5 bases and J by 0 bases, with 22 bases between the two germline ends. Written as DNA, the CDR3 is TGCAGTGCTTACCCGGGGCTCGCCTTACTCATGAACACTGAAGCTTTCTTT. This codes for CSAYPGLALLMNTEAFF.

Many counts were recorded for this clonotype. This chain connects TRBV14 to TRBJ2-7; D possibly corresponds to TRBD2 (5 bases). Germline CDR1 is SGHDN and CDR2 is FVKESK. V was pared by 5 bases and J by 1 base, with 24 bases between. CDR3 length: 18 amino acids. The CDR3 sequence: CASSDRHTRRGRSYEQYF. The CDR3 nucleotides are TGTGCCAGCAGCGATCGCCACACGCGACGGGGTAGGTCCTACGAGCAGTACTTC. Supplemented by reference TRBV14 and TRBJ2-7, the full variable domain reads EAGVTQFPSHSVIEKGQTVTLRCDPISGHDNLYWYRRVMGKEIKFLLHFVKESKQDESGMPNNRFLAERTGGTYSTLKVQPAELEDSGVYFCASSDRHTRRGRSYEQYFGPGTRLTVT.

This clonotype was seen a few times. The genes are TRBV7-9 and TRBJ2-7; D gene unclear. Germline V gene lookup returns CDR1 SEHNR and CDR2 FQNEAQ (reference sequence). This CDR3 has 11 amino acids. V gave up 3 bases and J gave up 6 bases, with 6 bases separating them. The CDR3 loop is CASSLDSEQYF. The CDR3 DNA follows: TGTGCCAGCAGCTTGGATTCCGAGCAGTACTTC.

V usage is TRBV15 and J usage is TRBJ1-5; D not resolved. The germline V gene encodes CDR1 LNHNV and CDR2 YYDKDF (reference sequence). The CDR3 is 13 amino acids. Trimming pared 0 bases from V and 3 bases from J, leaving 3 bases between. The CDR3 is CATSREDNQPQHF. Written as DNA, the CDR3 is TGTGCCACCAGCAGAGAAGACAATCAGCCCCAGCATTTT. The full variable domain, its missing parts supplied by reference TRBV15 and TRBJ1-5, is DAMVIQNPRYQVTQFGKPVTLSCSQTLNHNVMYWYQQKSSQAPKLLFHYYDKDFNNEADTPDNFQSRRPNTSFCFLDIRSPGLGDTAMYLCATSREDNQPQHFGDGTRLSIL.